Presented here are 20 T cell receptor beta chains from one specimen sequenced in a study of OX40 agonist ivuxolimab in advanced cancers. The assay was immunoSEQ multiplex PCR, and TCRdb's table has in-frame clones only and misses some. This table holds approximately 90,000 clones, roughly 84% found once. The source was CD4+ or CD8+ T cells sorted from blood, collected in a trial of the OX40 agonist ivuxolimab. These receptor sequences come from an adult with an advanced solid tumor such as melanoma, head and neck, liver or kidney cancer.

The J gene is TRBJ1-6, the V gene TRBV7-9; no reliable D call. The CDR3 runs to 14 residues. In germline, CDR1 is SEHNR, CDR2 FQNEAQ (reference sequence). Trimming left V 2 bases short and J 7 bases short, with 9 bases between. In nucleotides, the CDR3 is TGTGCCAGCAGCTTAATGGGGTACAATTCACCCCTCCACTTT. Translating gives CASSLMGYNSPLHF.

The chain is built from TRBV12-5 and TRBJ2-7; TRBD2 aligns across 16 bases. The CDR3 covers 14 residues. V was pared by 10 bases and J by 4 bases, with 4 bases of the junction left unmatched. Germline loops: CDR1 LGHNT, CDR2 FRNRAP. The DNA for the CDR3 is TGTGCTACCCGGGGACTAGCGGGGGGGTACGAGCAGTACTTC. Protein product: CATRGLAGGYEQYF.

The rearrangement uses TRBV6-5 and TRBJ1-2, with D perhaps TRBD1 (5 bases). CDR1 MNHEY and CDR2 SVGAGI come from the germline V gene. The CDR3 extends over 16 amino acids. Deletions cut 2 bases from V and 3 bases from J, with 16 bases between. The CDR3 reads CASSYRAVGVDYGYTF. CDR3 DNA: TGTGCCAGCAGTTACCGGGCGGTGGGGGTTGACTATGGCTACACCTTC.

This chain joins TRBV5-1 and TRBJ2-5; D ambiguous. V was trimmed by 4 bases and J by 7 bases, leaving 14 bases between them. Germline CDR1 is SGHRS and CDR2 is YFSETQ. This CDR3 is built from 13 residues. CDR3 sequence reads: CASSADPKVTQYF. The CDR3 coding sequence is TGCGCCAGCAGCGCGGACCCAAAGGTGACCCAGTACTTC.

J is TRBJ1-6 and V is TRBV5-1, with D tentatively TRBD1 (5 bases). CDR3 size: 13 residues. In germline, CDR1 is SGHRS, CDR2 YFSETQ. Trimming cost V 3 bases and J 10 bases, with 11 bases left between them. CDR3: CASSSPGNSPLHF. For the CDR3, the DNA is TGCGCCAGCAGCTCCCCAGGGAACTCACCCCTCCACTTT.

The chain uses TRBV19 and TRBJ2-1; D remains unclear. V lost 5 bases to trimming and J lost 9 bases, with 11 bases between them. Germline V lookup: CDR1 LNHDA, CDR2 SQIVND (reference sequence). The CDR3 totals 12 residues. CDR3 sequence (DNA): TGTGCCAGTAGTCTCCCGGGCCCTGAGCAGTTCTTC. This codes for CASSLPGPEQFF.

Note on this clone: Other DNA sequences of this sample code for an identical CDR3. V gene TRBV5-4 combines with J gene TRBJ1-1; D perhaps matches TRBD1 (6 bases). The germline gives CDR1 SGHNT, CDR2 YYREEE (reference sequence). V gave up 4 bases and J gave up 1 base, with 11 bases separating them. This CDR3 spans 14 amino acids. The CDR3 loop reads CASSQPTGNTEAFF. In nucleotides, the CDR3 is TGTGCCAGCAGCCAGCCGACAGGGAACACTGAAGCTTTCTTT.

This rearrangement joins TRBV5-4 to TRBJ2-1; tentatively, D is TRBD1 (5 bases). V gave up 0 bases and J gave up 0 bases, with 10 bases separating them. Looked up from germline, CDR1 is SGHNT and CDR2 is YYREEE (reference sequence). CDR3 length: 16 amino acids. The CDR3: CASSLGQIYSYNEQFF. The CDR3 coding sequence is TGTGCCAGCAGCTTGGGACAGATATACTCCTACAATGAGCAGTTCTTC.

This rearrangement joins TRBV5-6 to TRBJ1-4; D not resolved. V dropped 1 base and J dropped 5 bases, with 9 bases sitting between them. Germline V gene lookup returns CDR1 SGHDT and CDR2 YYEEEE. CDR3 size: 14 residues. Here the CDR3 DNA reads TGTGCCAGCAGCTTGTTAAGCGGCAATGAAAAACTGTTTTTT. Its protein product is CASSLLSGNEKLFF.

This clone has a single count. The chain is built from TRBV11-1 and TRBJ2-7; D remains unclear. Trimming cost V 4 bases and J 4 bases, with 5 bases left between them. CDR3 length: 11 amino acids. The germline CDR1 and CDR2 sequences are SGHAT and FQDESV (reference sequence). CDR3 loop: CASSSPYEQYF. Here the CDR3 DNA reads TGTGCCAGCAGCTCACCTTACGAGCAGTACTTC. The full variable domain, its missing parts supplied by reference TRBV11-1 and TRBJ2-7, is EAEVAQSPRYKITEKSQAVAFWCDPISGHATLYWYRQILGQGPELLVQFQDESVVDDSQLPKDRFSAERLKGVDSTLKIQPAELGDSAMYLCASSSPYEQYFGPGTRLTVT.

This chain uses TRBV19 with TRBJ2-2; D is tentatively TRBD1 or TRBD2 (5 bases each). V gave up 5 bases and J gave up 4 bases, with 17 bases separating them. CDR1 and CDR2 from the germline V gene are LNHDA and SQIVND (reference sequence). This CDR3 is 16 amino acids long. CDR3 protein: CASSPRMGVITGELFF. The CDR3 DNA reads as TGTGCCAGTAGTCCAAGGATGGGGGTAATCACCGGGGAGCTGTTTTTT.

V usage is TRBV19 and J usage is TRBJ1-1; tentatively, D is TRBD1 (6 bases). Trimming removed 5 bases at V and 6 bases at J, with 13 bases between. This CDR3 spans 13 amino acids. Germline values: CDR1 LNHDA, CDR2 SQIVND (reference sequence). The CDR3 here is CASSAQGSAEAFF. CDR3 in DNA: TGTGCCAGTAGTGCGCAGGGGAGCGCTGAAGCTTTCTTT.

The chain links TRBV18 to TRBJ2-3; 8 positions agree with TRBD2. The CDR3 consists of 16 residues. The V segment lost 3 bases and the J segment 5 bases; nucleotides outside the gene matches: 10. Per germline, CDR1 KGHSH and CDR2 LQKENI. CDR3 amino acids: CASSPVAAGGKDTQYF. The CDR3, as DNA: TGTGCCAGCTCACCGGTAGCGGCGGGGGGCAAAGATACGCAGTATTTT.

The V and J genes are TRBV27 and TRBJ1-6; 7 nucleotides match TRBD1. The germline gives CDR1 MNHEY, CDR2 SMNVEV (reference sequence). The CDR3 length is 13 residues. J was trimmed by 4 bases and V by 9 bases; bases with no gene match: 3. CDR3 region: CASRDRYNSPLHF. The CDR3 region has the DNA TGTGCCAGTCGGGACAGATATAATTCACCCCTCCACTTT.

This sequence joins TRBV4-1 and TRBJ1-1, with 7 bases lining up with TRBD1. This CDR3 has 17 amino acids. In germline, CDR1 is MGHRA, CDR2 YSYEKL. The V and J ends lost 1 base and 0 bases, in that order; junction bases with no gene match: 8. CDR3 DNA: TGCGCCAGCAGCCAAGTGGGCAGGGGGGGAGTGAACACTGAAGCTTTCTTT. It translates to CASSQVGRGGVNTEAFF.

The rearrangement joins TRBV14 to TRBJ1-1; possibly TRBD1 for D (5 bases). CDR1 and CDR2 (germline): SGHDN, FVKESK. Between the trimmed V and J ends, which lost 2 bases and 1 base, there was a span of 11 bases. The CDR3 sequence is 15 residues long. CDR3 residues: CASSQRWGRNTEAFF. As DNA, the CDR3 is TGTGCCAGCAGCCAACGATGGGGCAGGAACACTGAAGCTTTCTTT.

The J gene is TRBJ1-6, the V gene TRBV5-5, with D perhaps matching TRBD1 (5 bases). V was pared by 4 bases and J by 7 bases, with 12 bases between. This CDR3 contains 14 residues. CDR1 SGHKS and CDR2 YYEKEE come from the germline V gene (reference sequence). CDR3 bases: TGTGCCAGCAGCGGGATAAGACAGAATTCACCCCTCCACTTT. It yields the protein CASSGIRQNSPLHF. Looking up the rest from reference TRBV5-5 and TRBJ1-6 gives the full variable domain: DAGVTQSPTHLIKTRGQQVTLRCSPISGHKSVSWYQQVLGQGPQFIFQYYEKEERGRGNFPDRFSARQFPNYSSELNVNALLLGDSALYLCASSGIRQNSPLHFGNGTRLTVT.

The V call is TRBV4-1, the J call TRBJ1-1, with TRBD1 matching over 7 bases. CDR1 is MGHRA and CDR2 is YSYEKL in the germline V gene. This CDR3 has 15 amino acids. V shed 0 bases, J shed 4 bases, and the junction held 5 bases outside the gene matches. The CDR3 region has the DNA TGCGCCAGCAGCCAAGATGGGGCAGGGGGCACTGAAGCTTTCTTT. Protein product: CASSQDGAGGTEAFF.

This sequence joins TRBV6-6 and TRBJ2-5; D may be TRBD2 (6 bases). Trimming removed 5 bases at V and 0 bases at J, with 13 bases between. CDR1 is MNHNY and CDR2 is SVGAGI in the germline V gene (reference sequence). The CDR3 spans 15 residues. The DNA for the CDR3 is TGTGCCAGCAGTCCGACCGGGGACTACCAAGAGACCCAGTACTTC. It translates to CASSPTGDYQETQYF.

The chain recombines TRBV18 with TRBJ2-5; 8 bases fit TRBD2. The junction had 3 bases not matched to a gene; V was cut back by 4 bases and J by 2 bases. The CDR3 extends over 14 amino acids. Germline assignment: CDR1 KGHSH and CDR2 LQKENI. The CDR3 loop is CASSRLALQETQYF. CDR3 DNA sequence: TGTGCCAGCTCACGACTAGCGCTACAAGAGACCCAGTACTTC.